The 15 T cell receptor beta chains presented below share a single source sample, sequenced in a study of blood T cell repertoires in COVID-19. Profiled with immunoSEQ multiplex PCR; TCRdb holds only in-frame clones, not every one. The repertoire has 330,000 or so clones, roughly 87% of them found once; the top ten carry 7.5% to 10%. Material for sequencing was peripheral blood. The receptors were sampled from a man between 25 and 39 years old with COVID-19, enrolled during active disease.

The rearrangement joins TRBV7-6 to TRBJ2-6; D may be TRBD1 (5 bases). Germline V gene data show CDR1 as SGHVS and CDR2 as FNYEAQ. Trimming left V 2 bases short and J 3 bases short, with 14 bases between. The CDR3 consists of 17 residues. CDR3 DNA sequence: TGTGCCAGCAGCTTACAGGGCGCCCCAGGTGGGGCCAACGTCCTGACTTTC. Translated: CASSLQGAPGGANVLTF.

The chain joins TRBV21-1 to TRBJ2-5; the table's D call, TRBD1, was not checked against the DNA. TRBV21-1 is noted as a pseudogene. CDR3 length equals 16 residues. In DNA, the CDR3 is TGTGCCAGCAGCAAAGAGGGGCTAAAAGGGGGAGAGACCCAGTACTTC. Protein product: CASSKEGLKGGETQYF.

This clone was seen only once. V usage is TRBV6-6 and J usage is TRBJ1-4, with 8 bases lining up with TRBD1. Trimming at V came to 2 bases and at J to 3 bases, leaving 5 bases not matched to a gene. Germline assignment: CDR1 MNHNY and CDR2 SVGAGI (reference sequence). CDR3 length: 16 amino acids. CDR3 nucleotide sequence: TGTGCCAGCAGTTACACTTGGGACAGGTCTAATGAAAAACTGTTTTTT. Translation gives CASSYTWDRSNEKLFF.

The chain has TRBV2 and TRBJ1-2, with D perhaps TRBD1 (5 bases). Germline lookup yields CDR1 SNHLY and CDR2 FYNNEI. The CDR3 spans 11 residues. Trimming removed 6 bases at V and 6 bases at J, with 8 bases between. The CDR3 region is CASRTVDGYTF. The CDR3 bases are TGTGCCAGCAGGACAGTTGATGGCTACACCTTC.

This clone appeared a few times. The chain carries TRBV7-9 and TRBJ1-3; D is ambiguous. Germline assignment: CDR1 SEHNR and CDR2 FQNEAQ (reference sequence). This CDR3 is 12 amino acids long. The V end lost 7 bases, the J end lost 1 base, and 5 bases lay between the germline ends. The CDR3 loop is CASIQSGNTIYF. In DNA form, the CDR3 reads TGTGCCAGCATACAATCTGGAAACACCATATATTTT.

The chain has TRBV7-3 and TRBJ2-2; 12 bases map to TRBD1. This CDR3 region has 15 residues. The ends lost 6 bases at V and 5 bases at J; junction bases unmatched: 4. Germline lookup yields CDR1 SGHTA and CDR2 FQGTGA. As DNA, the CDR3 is TGTGCCAGCAGTAGGGACAGGGGGCCTACCGGGGAGCTGTTTTTT. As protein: CASSRDRGPTGELFF.

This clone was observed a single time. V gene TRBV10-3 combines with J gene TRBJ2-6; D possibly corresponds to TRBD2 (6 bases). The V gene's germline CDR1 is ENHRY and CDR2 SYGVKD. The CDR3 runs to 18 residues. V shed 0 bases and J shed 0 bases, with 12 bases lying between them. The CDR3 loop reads CAISESGLRYSGANVLTF. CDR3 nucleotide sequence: TGTGCCATCAGTGAGTCGGGACTGAGGTACTCTGGGGCCAACGTCCTGACTTTC.

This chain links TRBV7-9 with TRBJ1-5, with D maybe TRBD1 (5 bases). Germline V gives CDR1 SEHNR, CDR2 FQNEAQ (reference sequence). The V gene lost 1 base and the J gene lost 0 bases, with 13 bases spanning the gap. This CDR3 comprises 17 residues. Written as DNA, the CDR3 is TGTGCCAGCAGCTTAGATTGGGGGGGGAATAGCAATCAGCCCCAGCATTTT. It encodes CASSLDWGGNSNQPQHF.

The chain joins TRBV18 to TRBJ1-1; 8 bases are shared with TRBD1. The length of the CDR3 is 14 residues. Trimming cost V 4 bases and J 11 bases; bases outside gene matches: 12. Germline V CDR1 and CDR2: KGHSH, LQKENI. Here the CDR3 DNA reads TGTGCCAGCTCACTAAACGACAGGGGACAATCGGCTTTCTTT. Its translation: CASSLNDRGQSAFF.

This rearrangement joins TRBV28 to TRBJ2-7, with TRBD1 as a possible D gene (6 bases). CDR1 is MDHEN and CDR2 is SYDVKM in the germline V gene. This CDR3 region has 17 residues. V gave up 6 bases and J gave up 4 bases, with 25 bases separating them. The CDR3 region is CASSRDQQAGGTYEQYF. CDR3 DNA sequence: TGTGCCAGCAGCCGAGATCAACAGGCTGGGGGCACATACGAGCAGTACTTC. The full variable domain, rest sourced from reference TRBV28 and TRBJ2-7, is DVKVTQSSRYLVKRTGEKVFLECVQDMDHENMFWYRQDPGLGLRLIYFSYDVKMKEKGDIPEGYSVSREKKERFSLILESASTNQTSMYLCASSRDQQAGGTYEQYFGPGTRLTVT.

The CDR3 nucleotides are TGTGCCACCAAGACAGGGAGAACTGAAGCTTTCTTT. Encoded protein: CATKTGRTEAFF. The gene calls are TRBV15 and TRBJ1-1; 7 bases are a match to TRBD1. With V trimmed by 7 bases and J by 5 bases, 4 bases remained unmatched. Germline V gene data show CDR1 as LNHNV and CDR2 as YYDKDF (reference sequence). The CDR3 sequence is 12 residues long.

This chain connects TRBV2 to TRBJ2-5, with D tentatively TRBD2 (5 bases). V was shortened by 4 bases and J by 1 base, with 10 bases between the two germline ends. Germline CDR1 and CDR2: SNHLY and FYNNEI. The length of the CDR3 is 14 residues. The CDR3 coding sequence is TGTGCCAGCAGTGGGAGGTCTGGCCAAGAGACCCAGTACTTC. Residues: CASSGRSGQETQYF. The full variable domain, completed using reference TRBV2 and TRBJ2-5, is EPEVTQTPSHQVTQMGQEVILRCVPISNHLYFYWYRQILGQKVEFLVSFYNNEISEKSEIFDDQFSVERPDGSNFTLKIRSTKLEDSAMYFCASSGRSGQETQYFGPGTRLLVL.

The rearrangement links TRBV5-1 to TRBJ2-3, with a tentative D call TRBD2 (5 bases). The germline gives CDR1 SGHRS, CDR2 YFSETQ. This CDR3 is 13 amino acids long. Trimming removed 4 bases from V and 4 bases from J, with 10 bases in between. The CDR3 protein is CASSAGQPDTQYF. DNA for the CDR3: TGCGCCAGCAGCGCGGGCCAGCCAGATACGCAGTATTTT.

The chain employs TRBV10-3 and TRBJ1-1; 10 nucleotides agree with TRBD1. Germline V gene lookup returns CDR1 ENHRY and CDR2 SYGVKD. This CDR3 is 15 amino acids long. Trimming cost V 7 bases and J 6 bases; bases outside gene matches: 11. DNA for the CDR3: TGTGCCATCACTCCTAGGGGGACAGGGGACGCTGAAGCTTTCTTT. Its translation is CAITPRGTGDAEAFF.

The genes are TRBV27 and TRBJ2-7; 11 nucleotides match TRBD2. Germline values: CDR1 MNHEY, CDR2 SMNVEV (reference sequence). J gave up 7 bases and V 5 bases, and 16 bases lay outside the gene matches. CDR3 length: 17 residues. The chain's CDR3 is CASSPTLAGGPRREQYF. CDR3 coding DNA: TGTGCCAGCAGTCCCACCTTAGCGGGGGGGCCAAGAAGGGAGCAGTACTTC.